A selection of T cell receptor beta chains follows, all from one sample in a study of blood T cells in healthy people across ages. TCRdb reprocessed the 5' RACE reads via MiXCR and lists one record per CDR3 protein. The profile shows more than 1,400,000 distinct CDR3 sequences, roughly 40% of them singletons. Source material: blood. All receptors come from a woman aged 18 to 35 in good health. Both conserved end residues are trimmed from each CDR3.

v_gene,j_gene,CDR3aa
TRBV7-2,TRBJ1-1,ASSLLAQTEAF
TRBV18,TRBJ2-7,ASSTKGAPPYEQY
TRBV6-5,TRBJ2-3,ASSYSNGGGPKASTDTQY
TRBV29-1,TRBJ2-7,SVSSGSYEQY
TRBV20-1,TRBJ2-7,SVKREFMPSYEQY
TRBV28,TRBJ1-2,ASSPPDRVDGYT
TRBV6-1,TRBJ2-7,ASSEVRGYEQY
TRBV3-1,TRBJ1-6,ANSQGQGNSPLH
TRBV27,TRBJ2-7,ASSPTPGQGFYEQY
TRBV4-1,TRBJ2-7,ASSQGRGPGTGYDEQY
TRBV7-3,TRBJ2-5,ASSWTGAVQETQY
TRBV29-1,TRBJ2-7,SGLTGLEQY
TRBV7-8,TRBJ2-4,ASSQGEGNIQY
TRBV12-3/TRBV12-4,-,ASQASYQKTQY
TRBV28,TRBJ1-2,ASNWGGGKTGYT
TRBV19,TRBJ1-1,ASTRGQVRTEAF
TRBV11-2,TRBJ2-7,ASSLDRTSSYEQY
TRBV6-5,TRBJ1-1,ASSYTWPSAMNTEAF
TRBV20-1,TRBJ1-2,SAEDRGLLDYGYT
TRBV9,TRBJ2-2,ASSDPPSSARYTGELF
TRBV6-1,TRBJ2-7,ASSVVASGSYEQY
TRBV20-1,-,SARAPDRMAETQY
TRBV4-1,TRBJ1-4,ASRRTGETNEKLF
TRBV27,TRBJ2-6,ASSPLGTSGANVLT
TRBV20-1,TRBJ1-2,SARDARSGKAGDPRPYT
TRBV7-2,TRBJ1-1,ASSLAGRMNTEAF
TRBV10-3,TRBJ2-3,ATSGDASTDTQY
TRBV20-1,TRBJ2-3,SATVADSPDTQY
TRBV3-1,TRBJ1-2,ASSPVRGASRYT
TRBV7-3,TRBJ2-1,ASSLTPPSGVAEQF
TRBV20-1,TRBJ2-5,SARIQGVETQY
TRBV6-4,TRBJ2-1,ASSRLAGAENNEQF
TRBV20-1,TRBJ1-4,SAARLNEKLF
TRBV27,TRBJ2-7,ASSLSGQGVYEQY
TRBV20-1,TRBJ2-1,SAHDPSSYNEQF
TRBV7-2,-,ASSLPYLAGGSYEQY
TRBV20-1,TRBJ2-5,SSLAGGVETQY
TRBV24-1,TRBJ2-5,ATSDFPGGTQETQY
TRBV2,TRBJ2-3,ASPPGLAGITDTQY
TRBV7-9,-,ASTDNRDLGETQF
TRBV7-2,TRBJ1-1,ASSSTVTGSGWTEAF
TRBV10-3,TRBJ2-1,AIGRPNEQF
TRBV20-1,TRBJ2-3,SAPKVSGGFTDTQY
TRBV3-1,TRBJ1-2,ASSQATRGYT
TRBV27,TRBJ1-5,ASRPILGTGVGQPQH
TRBV14,TRBJ2-7,ASSQGVAGVWY
TRBV10-1,TRBJ2-2,ASGTSVTGELF
TRBV7-9,TRBJ2-3,ASSPQQGSDTQY
TRBV28,TRBJ1-5,ASSLYPGGGNQPQH
TRBV4-1,TRBJ2-5,ASSQEGGGAWKETQY
TRBV21-1,TRBJ2-3,ASSKGGRETDTQY
TRBV4-1,TRBJ1-4,ASSQGGATNEKLF
TRBV20-1,TRBJ2-7,SATDRGDYEQY
TRBV14,TRBJ2-3,ASSQGWLADTTDTQY
TRBV27,TRBJ1-2,ASSPDSLMGGYT
TRBV4-2,TRBJ2-5,ASSPSGRNQETQY